One and the same sample provided the 27 T cell receptor beta chains below, sequenced in a study of shared clonotypes between healthy human individuals. Produced via immunoSEQ multiplex PCR; TCRdb's table is partial and in-frame only. The repertoire holds about 2.4 million clones, with roughly 93% as singletons. The sequenced sample was naive CD4+ T cells from PBMCs. Described subset: CD45RA+ positively selected. The receptors shown here come from a man aged 18 to 35 in good health. Some clones in this sample may be carry-over from other donors' samples.

The genes are TRBV10-2 and TRBJ2-5; D possibly corresponds to TRBD2 (6 bases). The end of the DNA aligns better with TRBJ2-7, so the J call may be wrong. The CDR3 loop spans 15 amino acids. Germline assignment: CDR1 WSHSY and CDR2 SAAADI. For the CDR3, the DNA is TGCGCCAGCAGTGACCCGGGACTGAGCTCCTACGAGCAGTACTTC. Translating it yields CASSDPGLSSYEQYF.

The chain links TRBV14 to TRBJ2-1; 9 bases align to TRBD1. V was clipped by 4 bases and J by 9 bases; unmatched bases: 7. Germline V gene sequence: CDR1 SGHDN, CDR2 FVKESK. This CDR3 spans 14 amino acids. This CDR3 is CASSRGQGWGEQFF. CDR3 in DNA: TGTGCCAGCAGCCGAGGACAGGGGTGGGGTGAGCAGTTCTTC.

The genes are TRBV29-1 and TRBJ2-7; D ambiguous. Germline CDR1 is SQVTM and CDR2 is ANQGSEA. Trimming left V 4 bases short and J 5 bases short, with 15 bases between. The CDR3 consists of 13 residues. The CDR3 spells CSVATRSFNEQYF. Written as DNA, the CDR3 is TGCAGCGTTGCAACCCGTTCTTTCAACGAGCAGTACTTC.

CDR3 sequence reads: CASSLIGPYEQYF. DNA of the CDR3: TGTGCCAGCAGCTTGATCGGGCCCTACGAGCAGTACTTC. This chain links TRBV5-4 with TRBJ2-7; D gene uncertain. CDR3 length: 13 residues. V gave up 1 base and J gave up 2 bases, with 7 bases separating them. Germline CDR1 SGHNT, CDR2 YYREEE (reference sequence).

The V gene is TRBV28, the J gene TRBJ2-7; D is ambiguous. The germline CDR1 and CDR2 sequences are MDHEN and SYDVKM. The germline V and J ends were trimmed by 0 bases and 2 bases, with 17 bases remaining between them. The length of the CDR3 is 17 residues. The CDR3 nucleotides read TGTGCCAGCAGTTTATGGTTCGGCACTGGAACCACCTACGAGCAGTACTTC. Encoded protein: CASSLWFGTGTTYEQYF.

This chain connects TRBV6-5 to TRBJ1-4; no reliable D call. Germline V gives CDR1 MNHEY, CDR2 SVGAGI. The CDR3 covers 15 residues. The ends were cut back, 6 bases at V and 5 bases at J, with 16 bases in the middle. CDR3 loop: CASSSMPGINEKLFF. The DNA of the CDR3 is TGTGCCAGCAGCTCAATGCCGGGGATCAATGAAAAACTGTTTTTT.

Comments on this clone: This CDR3 is also generated by other DNA sequences in the sample. The rearrangement joins TRBV7-9 to TRBJ1-5, with TRBD1 as a possible D gene (6 bases). Germline-derived CDR1 and CDR2 are SEHNR and FQNEAQ (reference sequence). Trimming took 5 bases from V and 1 from J, leaving 9 bases between them. CDR3 length: 14 amino acids. In DNA, the CDR3 is TGTGCCAGCAGCCTTGACAGGAGCAATCAGCCCCAGCATTTT. Its translation: CASSLDRSNQPQHF.

The chain employs TRBV19 and TRBJ2-1; TRBD2 agrees at 11 bases. CDR3 length: 16 residues. The V gene's germline CDR1 is LNHDA and CDR2 SQIVND (reference sequence). V gave up 4 bases and J gave up 0 bases; unmatched junction bases: 2. The CDR3 spells CASSTTSGVSYNEQFF. The CDR3, as DNA: TGTGCCAGTAGTACGACTAGCGGGGTCTCCTACAATGAGCAGTTCTTC. Together with reference TRBV19 and TRBJ2-1, the CDR3 gives the full variable domain: DGGITQSPKYLFRKEGQNVTLSCEQNLNHDAMYWYRQDPGQGLRLIYYSQIVNDFQKGDIAEGYSVSREKKESFPLTVTSAQKNPTAFYLCASSTTSGVSYNEQFFGPGTRLTVL.

Regarding this clone: The same CDR3 can be traced to other DNA sequences in this sample. This sequence joins TRBV30 and TRBJ2-7; D gene uncertain. This CDR3 region has 13 residues. V was clipped by 0 bases and J by 1 base, with 7 bases between them. Germline CDR1 and CDR2: GTSNPN and SVGIG (reference sequence). The CDR3 nucleotides are TGTGCCTGGAGTGTAGGCGTTTCCTACGAGCAGTACTTC. Encoded protein: CAWSVGVSYEQYF.

CDR3 DNA: TGTGCCAGCAGCGAACGACAGGGGGCTGAAGCTTTCTTT. Amino acid sequence: CASSERQGAEAFF. The chain carries TRBV9 and TRBJ1-1, with 9 bases fitting TRBD1. Germline V gives CDR1 SGDLS, CDR2 YYNGEE. Trimming took 3 bases from V and 6 from J; bases not matched to a gene: 3. This CDR3 spans 13 amino acids.

On this clone itself: The identical CDR3 is also encoded by other nucleotide sequences in the sample. This sequence joins TRBV29-1 and TRBJ2-5; D may match TRBD1 or TRBD2 (5 bases each). Germline-derived CDR1 and CDR2 are SQVTM and ANQGSEA. The CDR3 has 13 residues. Trimming left V 3 bases short and J 1 base short, with 9 bases between. This chain's CDR3 is CSVEGRIQETQYF. CDR3 nucleotide sequence: TGCAGCGTTGAGGGACGGATCCAAGAGACCCAGTACTTC.

The genes are TRBV6-5 and TRBJ2-7; TRBD2 aligns across 8 bases. V dropped 6 bases and J dropped 2; count of bases not matched to a gene: 9. Per germline, CDR1 MNHEY and CDR2 SVGAGI. The CDR3 length is 15 residues. The CDR3 DNA reads as TGTGCCAGCAGCCAAGCGGGAGCACCCGCCTACGAGCAGTACTTC. Translated, it gives CASSQAGAPAYEQYF.

The gene calls are TRBV9 and TRBJ2-1; D possibly corresponds to TRBD1 (5 bases). Germline V lookup: CDR1 SGDLS, CDR2 YYNGEE. The CDR3 is made up of 18 amino acids. The V gene lost 1 base and the J gene lost 4 bases, with 21 bases spanning the gap. This chain's CDR3 is CASSVRVGMQGTYNEQFF. CDR3 sequence (DNA): TGTGCCAGCAGCGTAAGAGTGGGGATGCAGGGAACATACAATGAGCAGTTCTTC.

The chain uses TRBV20-1 and TRBJ1-1, with D uncertain. This CDR3 region has 10 residues. The germline gives CDR1 DFQATT, CDR2 SNEGSKA (reference sequence). The CDR3 spells CTSGRTEAFF. CDR3 bases: TGCACGTCCGGGAGAACTGAAGCTTTCTTT.

This clone was counted once. The genes are TRBV30 and TRBJ1-2; D is unresolved. Per germline, CDR1 GTSNPN and CDR2 SVGIG (reference sequence). The CDR3 is 13 residues long. Trimming cost V 6 bases and J 3 bases, with 14 bases left between them. The CDR3, as DNA: TGTGCCTGTCAAGAGAGGGTCGACTATGGCTACACCTTC. Protein product: CACQERVDYGYTF. The whole variable domain, filled in from reference TRBV30 and TRBJ1-2, reads SQTIHQWPATLVQPVGSPLSLECTVEGTSNPNLYWYRQAAGRGLQLLFYSVGIGQISSEVPQNLSASRPQDRQFILSSKKLLLSDSGFYLCACQERVDYGYTFGSGTRLTVV.

This sequence joins TRBV7-7 and TRBJ2-1; 7 bases match TRBD2. The CDR3 is 14 amino acids. V lost 5 bases, J lost 9 bases, and 10 bases stayed unmatched. Germline CDR1 and CDR2: SSHAT and FNYEAQ (reference sequence). As DNA, the CDR3 is TGTGCCAGCAGCCTGGGACTTGGCGGGGGTGAGCAGTTCTTC. Its translation: CASSLGLGGGEQFF.

V usage is TRBV18 and J usage is TRBJ1-1, with a weak D call TRBD1 (6 bases). The CDR3 contains 15 residues. Between the trimmed V and J ends, which lost 3 bases and 2 bases, there was a span of 13 bases. Germline CDR1 KGHSH, CDR2 LQKENI. The CDR3 region has the DNA TGTGCCAGCTCACCGGTTTGGACAGCCAACACTGAAGCTTTCTTT. Amino acids: CASSPVWTANTEAFF.

The V call is TRBV4-3, the J call TRBJ2-1; the match to TRBD2 covers 9 bases. This CDR3 spans 19 amino acids. Germline V gene data show CDR1 as LGHNA and CDR2 as YSLEER. Germline trimming cut 0 bases from V and 0 bases from J; bases unmatched to any gene: 9. CDR3 loop: CASSQDPSGTYSSYNEQFF. CDR3 bases: TGCGCCAGCAGCCAAGACCCTAGCGGGACCTACTCCTCCTACAATGAGCAGTTCTTC.

The gene calls are TRBV9 and TRBJ2-1; no definite D call. CDR3 length: 15 amino acids. Trimming removed 3 bases from V and 12 bases from J, with 22 bases in between. Germline CDR1 reads SGDLS; CDR2 reads YYNGEE. The CDR3 region has the DNA TGTGCCAGCAGCGCGCTCTCCTTGTGGGTCCTCCGGCAGTTCTTC. Residues: CASSALSLWVLRQFF. Filled out from reference TRBV9 and TRBJ2-1, the complete variable domain reads DSGVTQTPKHLITATGQRVTLRCSPRSGDLSVYWYQQSLDQGLQFLIQYYNGEERAKGNILERFSAQQFPDLHSELNLSSLELGDSALYFCASSALSLWVLRQFFGPGTRLTVL.

V usage is TRBV10-3 and J usage is TRBJ2-7, with D hard to call. Looked up from germline, CDR1 is ENHRY and CDR2 is SYGVKD. With 10 bases removed from V and 0 bases from J, the gap between germline ends came to 16 bases. This CDR3 has 14 residues. CDR3 residues: CATATPRSSYEQYF. CDR3 sequence (DNA): TGTGCCACCGCGACACCTAGGAGCTCCTACGAGCAGTACTTC.

A single count supports this clone. The V and J genes are TRBV18 and TRBJ2-7, with D possibly being TRBD1 or TRBD2 (6 bases each). CDR1 is KGHSH, CDR2 LQKENI, per germline. Between the trimmed V and J ends, which lost 0 bases and 4 bases, there was a span of 13 bases. CDR3 length: 15 amino acids. The CDR3 DNA sequence: TGTGCCAGCTCACCACCAAAAGGGGGGCAATACGAGCAGTACTTC. This codes for CASSPPKGGQYEQYF.

The CDR3, as DNA: TGTGCCAGCAGTCCCAGAGACATGTACCAAGAGACCCAGTACTTC. Translated: CASSPRDMYQETQYF. V is TRBV6-5 and J is TRBJ2-5; no clear D. This CDR3 spans 15 amino acids. Germline V gives CDR1 MNHEY, CDR2 SVGAGI. Between the trimmed V and J ends, which lost 5 bases and 0 bases, there was a span of 13 bases.

V is TRBV19 and J is TRBJ1-3, with D tentatively TRBD1 (5 bases). Germline V lookup: CDR1 LNHDA, CDR2 SQIVND (reference sequence). The CDR3 has 16 amino acids. Trimming pared 6 bases from V and 0 bases from J, leaving 15 bases between. The CDR3 protein is CASRARQIISGNTIYF. The CDR3 region has the DNA TGTGCCAGTAGAGCCAGACAGATCATCTCTGGAAACACCATATATTTT.

The chain carries TRBV2 and TRBJ2-3; 9 bases are shared with TRBD2. The CDR3 has 14 residues. Germline V gene data show CDR1 as SNHLY and CDR2 as FYNNEI. Unmatched junction bases numbered 5, after V lost 5 bases and J lost 5 bases. CDR3 DNA: TGTGCCAGCAGTCTAGCGGGAAGTGGAGATACGCAGTATTTT. It translates to CASSLAGSGDTQYF.

This chain joins TRBV19 and TRBJ2-7; no clear D. This CDR3 is built from 15 residues. Trimming shortened V by 2 bases and J by 0 bases, and 11 bases separated the two germline ends. CDR1 is LNHDA, CDR2 SQIVND, per germline (reference sequence). The CDR3 region has the DNA TGTGCCAGTAGTATACAGGTCATCAGCTCCTACGAGCAGTACTTC. Amino acids: CASSIQVISSYEQYF. Supplemented by reference TRBV19 and TRBJ2-7, the full variable domain reads DGGITQSPKYLFRKEGQNVTLSCEQNLNHDAMYWYRQDPGQGLRLIYYSQIVNDFQKGDIAEGYSVSREKKESFPLTVTSAQKNPTAFYLCASSIQVISSYEQYFGPGTRLTVT.

This chain joins TRBV18 and TRBJ1-2; 10 nucleotides agree with TRBD1. V was clipped by 5 bases and J by 7 bases; unmatched bases: 16. Germline V gene sequence: CDR1 KGHSH, CDR2 LQKENI. The CDR3 runs to 17 residues. The CDR3, as DNA: TGTGCCAGCTCATCTCTGACAGGGGGCGCGATGAAGGGTGGCTACACCTTC. It encodes CASSSLTGGAMKGGYTF.

The rearrangement joins TRBV5-5 to TRBJ1-4; TRBD1 matches at 8 bases. V dropped 4 bases and J dropped 3; count of bases not matched to a gene: 8. This CDR3 is built from 16 residues. CDR1 SGHKS and CDR2 YYEKEE come from the germline V gene (reference sequence). The CDR3 loop is CASSPGTGRANEKLFF. CDR3 in DNA: TGTGCCAGCAGCCCGGGGACAGGCCGAGCTAATGAAAAACTGTTTTTT. Drawing the rest from reference TRBV5-5 and TRBJ1-4, the complete variable domain is DAGVTQSPTHLIKTRGQQVTLRCSPISGHKSVSWYQQVLGQGPQFIFQYYEKEERGRGNFPDRFSARQFPNYSSELNVNALLLGDSALYLCASSPGTGRANEKLFFGSGTQLSVL.